Below, 11 T cell receptor beta chains from the same sample are listed, as sequenced in a study of STAT5B mutations in CD4+ large granular lymphocyte leukemia. Measured with immunoSEQ multiplex PCR; TCRdb has only the in-frame clones, and not every one. The table shows around 50,000 clones, with more than 65% occurring only once. Sequenced input: CD4+ T cells from blood buffy coats. These receptors all come from a human donor in good health.

The genes are TRBV5-1 and TRBJ2-3; 8 bases line up with TRBD2. With 0 bases clipped from V and 2 bases from J, the junction kept 11 bases outside the gene matches. Germline CDR1 SGHRS, CDR2 YFSETQ. The CDR3 is 18 residues long. The CDR3 loop is CASSLGFLAGSSTDTQYF. In DNA, the CDR3 is TGCGCCAGCAGCTTGGGGTTTCTAGCGGGTTCTTCCACAGATACGCAGTATTTT.

The J gene is TRBJ1-2, the V gene TRBV11-2; 7 bases are shared with TRBD1. The germline V gene has CDR1 SGHAT and CDR2 FQNNGV. With 0 bases clipped from V and 5 bases from J, the junction kept 9 bases outside the gene matches. CDR3 size: 16 residues. CDR3 amino acids: CASSLDPGQLMYGYTF. The CDR3 DNA reads as TGTGCCAGCAGCTTAGACCCGGGACAGTTAATGTATGGCTACACCTTC.

The genes are TRBV10-3 and TRBJ2-3; 9 nucleotides match TRBD1. Germline CDR1 and CDR2: ENHRY and SYGVKD. The length of the CDR3 is 13 residues. The ends lost 10 bases at V and 3 bases at J; junction bases unmatched: 5. The CDR3 protein is CATGTGITDTQYF. CDR3 DNA: TGTGCCACCGGGACAGGGATAACAGATACGCAGTATTTT.

This clone was seen a single time. The chain carries TRBV11-3 and TRBJ1-1; D perhaps matches TRBD1 (5 bases). V gave up 2 bases and J gave up 6 bases, with 7 bases separating them. The CDR3 totals 12 residues. Germline V gives CDR1 SGHNT, CDR2 YENEEA. CDR3 protein: CASSLKGPEAFF. As DNA, the CDR3 is TGTGCCAGCAGCTTAAAGGGGCCTGAAGCTTTCTTT.

V gene TRBV11-1 combines with J gene TRBJ2-5; maybe TRBD2 (6 bases). The DNA matches TRBJ2-7 better at its end, which makes the J call doubtful. The CDR3 contains 13 residues. Per the germline V gene, CDR1 is SGHAT and CDR2 is FQDESV (reference sequence). CDR3 sequence: CASSLFGGYEQYF. The CDR3 nucleotides are TGTGCCAGCAGCTTATTCGGGGGTTACGAGCAGTACTTC.

The chain uses TRBV2 and TRBJ1-1; D uncertain. The CDR3 totals 14 residues. V gave up 6 bases and J gave up 6 bases, with 17 bases separating them. CDR1 SNHLY and CDR2 FYNNEI come from the germline V gene. The CDR3 reads CASSPVRGRAEAFF. CDR3 bases: TGTGCCAGCAGCCCTGTAAGAGGGAGGGCTGAAGCTTTCTTT.

The rearrangement links TRBV29-1 to TRBJ2-1, with 7 bases identical to TRBD1. The V segment lost 3 bases and the J segment 0 bases; nucleotides outside the gene matches: 8. The germline V gene has CDR1 SQVTM and CDR2 ANQGSEA. The CDR3 length is 16 residues. The CDR3 region is CSVDSLGGFSYNEQFF. The DNA of the CDR3 is TGCAGCGTTGATAGTCTAGGGGGCTTCTCCTACAATGAGCAGTTCTTC.

The chain uses TRBV2 and TRBJ1-5; unclear D gene. V was shortened by 5 bases and J by 2 bases, with 13 bases between the two germline ends. Germline CDR1 and CDR2: SNHLY and FYNNEI. The CDR3 extends over 15 amino acids. The CDR3 DNA sequence: TGTGCCAGCAGTTACGGGGATTTGGGCAATCAGCCCCAGCATTTT. Translating gives CASSYGDLGNQPQHF. The full variable domain, with the rest looked up from reference TRBV2 and TRBJ1-5, is EPEVTQTPSHQVTQMGQEVILRCVPISNHLYFYWYRQILGQKVEFLVSFYNNEISEKSEIFDDQFSVERPDGSNFTLKIRSTKLEDSAMYFCASSYGDLGNQPQHFGDGTRLSIL.

The chain combines TRBV5-1 with TRBJ1-5, with 9 nucleotides matching TRBD1. This CDR3 spans 15 amino acids. Germline trimming cut 3 bases from V and 6 bases from J; bases unmatched to any gene: 7. CDR1 and CDR2 (germline): SGHRS, YFSETQ. The CDR3 DNA reads TGCGCCAGCAGCTCGGGACAGGGAGGCGGTCAGCCCCAGCATTTT. As protein: CASSSGQGGGQPQHF. Complete variable domain (other parts from reference TRBV5-1 and TRBJ1-5): KAGVTQTPRYLIKTRGQQVTLSCSPISGHRSVSWYQQTPGQGLQFLFEYFSETQRNKGNFPGRFSGRQFSNSRSEMNVSTLELGDSALYLCASSSGQGGGQPQHFGDGTRLSIL.

The chain joins TRBV27 to TRBJ2-7; 11 bases match TRBD1. The CDR3 spans 14 residues. V dropped 5 bases and J dropped 3; count of bases not matched to a gene: 3. The germline CDR1 and CDR2 sequences are MNHEY and SMNVEV (reference sequence). CDR3 residues: CASSPGTGGYEQYF. The DNA for the CDR3 is TGTGCCAGCAGTCCGGGGACAGGGGGCTACGAGCAGTACTTC.

The V gene is TRBV5-1, the J gene TRBJ1-1; tentatively, D is TRBD1 (6 bases). The CDR3 is 16 amino acids. The V end was cut by 3 bases, the J end by 3 bases, with 18 bases between. CDR1 SGHRS and CDR2 YFSETQ come from the germline V gene. CDR3 region: CASSYDGGRGYTEAFF. Here the CDR3 DNA reads TGCGCCAGCAGCTATGATGGGGGGCGCGGTTACACTGAAGCTTTCTTT.